The T cell receptor beta chain under discussion was sequenced for a study of PD-1 blockade in classical Hodgkin lymphoma. Study results and limitations: Exclusion covered patients beginning nivolumab under 1 year post-ASCT.

Every patient was affected by relapse after autologous stem cell transplantation, while exposure to brentuximab vedotin was not uniform. The repertoire was sequenced with immunoSEQ multiplex PCR; TCRdb's copy has only in-frame clones and lacks some. The data show under 95,000 clones, about 93% seen once. Worth noting for this clone: Its antigen is as yet unknown.

The sample here was peripheral blood mononuclear cells (PBMCs), taken at baseline. The clonotype was recovered from a human donor with classical Hodgkin lymphoma.

The chain's CDR3 is CASSVGGRGTDTQYF. CDR3 sequence (DNA): TGTGCCAGCAGTGTCGGCGGGAGAGGGACAGATACGCAGTATTTT. The gene calls are TRBV2 and TRBJ2-3; 7 nucleotides align to TRBD2. The CDR3 sequence is 15 residues long. After removal of 4 bases from V and 3 bases from J, the junction contained 7 bases not matched to a gene. Germline V gene sequence: CDR1 SNHLY, CDR2 FYNNEI.